This T cell receptor (beta chain) was documented in a study of chemoradiotherapy in HPV16-positive cancers. Study-wide context: Candidate HPV-specific T-cell clones and common TCR motifs came from functional assays in a couple of HPV16-positive patients.

The V segment lost 2 bases and the J segment 3 bases; nucleotides outside the gene matches: 4. The CDR3 is 15 residues long. The germline CDR1 and CDR2 sequences are SGHDT and YYEEEE. Over chemoradiotherapy, repertoires were sampled more than once. The data were produced by immunoSEQ multiplex PCR, yet TCRdb's version contains in-frame clones alone and is incomplete. This sample has about 39,000 clones, with roughly 77% found just once. Whole-study findings and limits: Functional assays defining HPV-specific T cells used only two HPV16-positive patients.

About this clone: Its antigen is unidentified.

The sequencing used blood, collected from a patient who underwent chemoradiotherapy. The rearrangement uses TRBV5-6 and TRBJ2-1; 8 bases fit TRBD1. The receptor was derived from a human donor with HPV-associated anogenital cancer. In nucleotides, the CDR3 is TGTGCCAGCAGCTTCGGACAGGGAGGCTACAATGAGCAGTTCTTC. Its translation is CASSFGQGGYNEQFF.